A single sample gave rise to the 31 T cell receptor beta chains below, sequenced in a study of T cell responses to AZD1222 COVID-19 vaccine. Produced via immunoSEQ multiplex PCR; TCRdb's table is partial and in-frame only. In the table there are 100,000 or so clones, about nine tenths of which are singletons. The sequenced sample was peripheral blood, obtained on day 0 of AZD1222 vaccination. Source of these receptors: an adult in good health.

This clone was detected a few times. The chain couples TRBV5-1 to TRBJ1-2; tentative D call: TRBD1 (5 bases). Germline CDR1 is SGHRS and CDR2 is YFSETQ. V was clipped by 1 base and J by 6 bases, with 10 bases between them. The CDR3 contains 13 residues. The CDR3 coding sequence is TGCGCCAGCAGCTTGCAGCCGGGGGATGGCTACACCTTC. It translates to CASSLQPGDGYTF.

The rearrangement links TRBV5-1 to TRBJ2-2, with 7 bases that match TRBD1. This CDR3 spans 15 amino acids. V shed 3 bases, J shed 5 bases, and the junction held 7 bases outside the gene matches. Germline values: CDR1 SGHRS, CDR2 YFSETQ. CDR3 coding DNA: TGCGCCAGCAGCTCCGGGACAGAATTTACCGGGGAGCTGTTTTTT. Translated, it gives CASSSGTEFTGELFF. Complete variable domain (other parts from reference TRBV5-1 and TRBJ2-2): KAGVTQTPRYLIKTRGQQVTLSCSPISGHRSVSWYQQTPGQGLQFLFEYFSETQRNKGNFPGRFSGRQFSNSRSEMNVSTLELGDSALYLCASSSGTEFTGELFFGEGSRLTVL.

This chain links TRBV2 with TRBJ1-6, with 7 bases that match TRBD1. Germline CDR1 and CDR2: SNHLY and FYNNEI. This CDR3 comprises 14 residues. Trimming removed 2 bases from V and 10 bases from J; junction bases left unmatched: 5. The CDR3 region has the DNA TGTGCCAGCAGTGAACGACAGGGCGGGTCACCCCTCCACTTT. Encoded protein: CASSERQGGSPLHF. The full variable domain, with the rest looked up from reference TRBV2 and TRBJ1-6, is EPEVTQTPSHQVTQMGQEVILRCVPISNHLYFYWYRQILGQKVEFLVSFYNNEISEKSEIFDDQFSVERPDGSNFTLKIRSTKLEDSAMYFCASSERQGGSPLHFGNGTRLTVT.

The chain carries TRBV5-6 and TRBJ1-1; TRBD1 is a possible D gene (6 bases). Germline CDR1 SGHDT, CDR2 YYEEEE. V lost 0 bases, J lost 3 bases, and 21 bases lay in between. The CDR3 consists of 18 residues. Written as DNA, the CDR3 is TGTGCCAGCAGCTTGGCCGACGTCCGTTTAGGGGGGGACACTGAAGCTTTCTTT. Amino acids: CASSLADVRLGGDTEAFF.

V gene TRBV6-5 combines with J gene TRBJ2-3, with TRBD1 identical over 8 bases. Germline assignment: CDR1 MNHEY and CDR2 SVGAGI. The CDR3 is 15 residues long. Trimming took 6 bases from V and 2 from J; bases not matched to a gene: 7. The CDR3 DNA reads TGTGCCAGCAGGAAGACAGGGGATCCCACAGATACGCAGTATTTT. This encodes CASRKTGDPTDTQYF.

The gene calls are TRBV5-4 and TRBJ2-1, with a weak D call TRBD2 (6 bases). The germline V gene encodes CDR1 SGHNT and CDR2 YYREEE (reference sequence). The CDR3 runs to 14 residues. The V end was cut by 2 bases, the J end by 4 bases, with 10 bases between. The CDR3 nucleotides read TGTGCCAGCAGCTTTGGCGGGGTTTACAATGAGCAGTTCTTC. This gives the protein CASSFGGVYNEQFF.

In this sample, this clone turned up once. The genes are TRBV7-2 and TRBJ1-4; no firm D call. This CDR3 contains 13 residues. V was pared by 5 bases and J by 3 bases, with 7 bases between. The germline V gene has CDR1 SGHTA and CDR2 FQGNSA. CDR3 sequence (DNA): TGTGCCAGCAGCCAATCCGCTAATGAAAAACTGTTTTTT. Translated, it gives CASSQSANEKLFF.

The gene calls are TRBV4-1 and TRBJ2-7, with D perhaps being TRBD1 or TRBD2 (5 bases each). Trimming cost V 4 bases and J 4 bases, with 14 bases left between them. Germline assignment: CDR1 MGHRA and CDR2 YSYEKL. The CDR3 is 14 residues long. The CDR3 bases are TGCGCCAGCAGCCCCCCAGGGAGTTTATACGAGCAGTACTTC. Its translation is CASSPPGSLYEQYF.

The chain recombines TRBV5-4 with TRBJ1-1, with a tentative D call TRBD1 (5 bases). The V end lost 5 bases, the J end lost 5 bases, and 13 bases lay between the germline ends. CDR1 is SGHNT, CDR2 YYREEE, per germline (reference sequence). The CDR3 length is 13 residues. The CDR3 loop reads CASSNRIGTEAFF. The DNA for the CDR3 is TGTGCCAGCAGTAACAGGATCGGGACTGAAGCTTTCTTT.

The chain carries TRBV5-1 and TRBJ1-1; D uncertain. Trimming took 5 bases from V and 2 from J, leaving 4 bases between them. CDR1 is SGHRS, CDR2 YFSETQ, per germline. The CDR3 is 11 residues long. The CDR3 spells CASRPNTEAFF. The CDR3 nucleotides read TGCGCCAGCAGGCCCAACACTGAAGCTTTCTTT.

The chain employs TRBV28 and TRBJ2-5; weak D call: TRBD2 (5 bases). V lost 7 bases, J lost 2 bases, and 8 bases lay in between. There are 12 residues in the CDR3. Per the germline V gene, CDR1 is MDHEN and CDR2 is SYDVKM. This CDR3 is CASNERQETQYF. In nucleotides, the CDR3 is TGTGCCAGCAACGAGCGGCAAGAGACCCAGTACTTC.

This clone was detected only a few times. This chain connects TRBV19 to TRBJ2-7; D is undetermined. V was pared by 6 bases and J by 3 bases, with 15 bases between. The CDR3 covers 14 residues. The germline gives CDR1 LNHDA, CDR2 SQIVND (reference sequence). In nucleotides, the CDR3 is TGTGCCAGTAGCCGGCGACATCCCGACTACGAGCAGTACTTC. Its protein is CASSRRHPDYEQYF.

The chain uses TRBV4-1 and TRBJ1-6; D gene unclear. CDR1 is MGHRA, CDR2 YSYEKL, per germline. The CDR3 spans 13 residues. Trimming took off 0 bases at V and 8 bases at J, with 5 bases between the two ends. Written as DNA, the CDR3 is TGCGCCAGCAGCCAAGAACCGTATTCACCCCTCCACTTT. Protein sequence: CASSQEPYSPLHF.

The chain employs TRBV5-1 and TRBJ1-2, with D uncertain. V lost 0 bases and J lost 4, with 13 bases in between. The CDR3 runs to 15 residues. Germline-derived CDR1 and CDR2 are SGHRS and YFSETQ. The DNA for the CDR3 is TGCGCCAGCAGCTTGGGGCTCCAGGTGGGCTATGGCTACACCTTC. Amino acids: CASSLGLQVGYGYTF.

This chain connects TRBV4-1 to TRBJ2-2; unclear D gene. CDR1 MGHRA and CDR2 YSYEKL come from the germline V gene. The CDR3 has 14 amino acids. Trimming pared 1 base from V and 6 bases from J, leaving 9 bases between. CDR3 amino acids: CASSQVQESGELFF. The CDR3 coding sequence is TGCGCCAGCAGCCAAGTTCAGGAGTCCGGGGAGCTGTTTTTT.

V gene TRBV30 combines with J gene TRBJ1-2; D is undetermined. Trimming shortened V by 4 bases and J by 0 bases, and 9 bases separated the two germline ends. Germline V CDR1 and CDR2: GTSNPN, SVGIG (reference sequence). This CDR3 contains 13 residues. In DNA form, the CDR3 reads TGTGCCTGGAAGAGGGAAGCTAACTATGGCTACACCTTC. Translating gives CAWKREANYGYTF.

This chain links TRBV3-1 (or the pseudogene TRBV3-2) with TRBJ1-1; D unclear. This CDR3 region has 13 residues. In germline, CDR1 is LGHDT, CDR2 YNNKEL (reference sequence). Deletions cut 0 bases from V and 4 bases from J, with 6 bases between. DNA of the CDR3: TGTGCCAGCAGCCAAGAGGACGGCACTGAAGCTTTCTTT. Protein product: CASSQEDGTEAFF.

V is TRBV4-1 and J is TRBJ1-5; D may be TRBD1 (6 bases). The CDR3 covers 15 residues. Trimming pared 4 bases from V and 2 bases from J, leaving 12 bases between. Germline assignment: CDR1 MGHRA and CDR2 YSYEKL. The CDR3 loop reads CASSPQAGGNQPQHF. The CDR3 nucleotides read TGCGCCAGCAGCCCCCAGGCAGGGGGCAATCAGCCCCAGCATTTT.

This chain joins TRBV10-3 and TRBJ1-2, with TRBD1 matching over 11 bases. V shed 6 bases and J 3 bases; nucleotides not matched to a gene: 3. CDR3 size: 14 residues. The germline V gene has CDR1 ENHRY and CDR2 SYGVKD. The CDR3 nucleotides read TGTGCCATCAGCGGACAGGGGGCAGACTATGGCTACACCTTC. The encoded protein is CAISGQGADYGYTF.

To note about this clone: The identical CDR3 is also encoded by other nucleotide sequences in the sample. The V and J genes are TRBV28 and TRBJ1-6; 7 bases match TRBD1. Per germline, CDR1 MDHEN and CDR2 SYDVKM. The CDR3 extends over 14 amino acids. The trim removed 6 bases at V and 4 bases at J, leaving 3 bases unmatched. DNA of the CDR3: TGTGCCAGCAGCCTGGGACAGTATAATTCACCCCTCCACTTT. Its protein is CASSLGQYNSPLHF. The variable domain in full, with the rest retrieved from reference TRBV28 and TRBJ1-6, is DVKVTQSSRYLVKRTGEKVFLECVQDMDHENMFWYRQDPGLGLRLIYFSYDVKMKEKGDIPEGYSVSREKKERFSLILESASTNQTSMYLCASSLGQYNSPLHFGNGTRLTVT.

The chain has TRBV2 and TRBJ2-1, with 14 positions matching TRBD2. V dropped 7 bases and J dropped 12; count of bases not matched to a gene: 11. Germline V gene lookup returns CDR1 SNHLY and CDR2 FYNNEI. This CDR3 region has 15 residues. In DNA, the CDR3 is TGTGCCAGCACGGTGGGACTAGCGGGGGACCATGGGCAGTTCTTC. Its translation: CASTVGLAGDHGQFF. Full variable domain (outside the CDR3, taken from reference TRBV2 and TRBJ2-1): EPEVTQTPSHQVTQMGQEVILRCVPISNHLYFYWYRQILGQKVEFLVSFYNNEISEKSEIFDDQFSVERPDGSNFTLKIRSTKLEDSAMYFCASTVGLAGDHGQFFGPGTRLTVL.

The chain joins TRBV19 to TRBJ1-1; D uncertain. Germline V gene sequence: CDR1 LNHDA, CDR2 SQIVND (reference sequence). V shed 6 bases and J shed 2 bases, with 7 bases lying between them. This CDR3 contains 12 residues. This CDR3 reads CASSRFNTEAFF. The CDR3 coding sequence is TGTGCCAGTAGCCGGTTTAACACTGAAGCTTTCTTT.

This chain connects TRBV6-5 to TRBJ2-7; no reliable D call. The CDR3 runs 12 residues. Trimming cost V 8 bases and J 2 bases, with 10 bases left between them. Germline assignment: CDR1 MNHEY and CDR2 SVGAGI. The CDR3 coding sequence is TGTGCCAGCCTGACTTCCGCCTACGAGCAGTACTTC. It encodes CASLTSAYEQYF.

The chain carries TRBV7-8 and TRBJ1-1, with TRBD1 matching over 7 bases. Unmatched junction bases numbered 2, after V lost 3 bases and J lost 1 base. The CDR3 contains 14 residues. The V gene's germline CDR1 is SGHVS and CDR2 FQNEAQ. The CDR3 is CASSFGTANTEAFF. The CDR3 DNA reads TGTGCCAGCAGCTTCGGGACAGCGAACACTGAAGCTTTCTTT. Together with reference TRBV7-8 and TRBJ1-1, the CDR3 gives the full variable domain: GAGVSQSPRYKVAKRGQDVALRCDPISGHVSLFWYQQALGQGPEFLTYFQNEAQLDKSGLPSDRFFAERPEGSVSTLKIQRTQQEDSAVYLCASSFGTANTEAFFGQGTRLTVV.

V and J are TRBV7-2 and TRBJ1-4; the D gene is possibly TRBD1 (5 bases). With 5 bases removed from V and 8 bases from J, the gap between germline ends came to 18 bases. Germline values: CDR1 SGHTA, CDR2 FQGNSA. The CDR3 extends over 15 amino acids. The CDR3 nucleotides are TGTGCCAGCAGCCCCCTCGGGACTCCGAAGGAAAAACTGTTTTTT. Amino acid sequence: CASSPLGTPKEKLFF.

The chain uses TRBV2 and TRBJ2-7, with a weak D call TRBD2 (5 bases). The V and J ends lost 2 bases and 6 bases respectively, with 5 bases between them. CDR3 length equals 11 residues. Germline V gene lookup returns CDR1 SNHLY and CDR2 FYNNEI. The CDR3 loop is CASSERGEQYF. The DNA for the CDR3 is TGTGCCAGCAGTGAACGGGGCGAGCAGTACTTC.

The V and J genes are TRBV3-1 (or the pseudogene TRBV3-2) and TRBJ2-2; 10 positions agree with TRBD2. V lost 5 bases and J lost 3; bases outside the gene matches: 6. The CDR3 has 16 residues. CDR1 and CDR2 (germline): LGHDT, YNNKEL (reference sequence). For the CDR3, the DNA is TGTGCCAGCAGCTTAGCGGGGGGCGGGGACACCGGGGAGCTGTTTTTT. This sequence encodes CASSLAGGGDTGELFF.

The chain recombines TRBV30 with TRBJ2-4; 9 bases fit TRBD1. The ends lost 0 bases at V and 9 bases at J; junction bases unmatched: 9. Germline loops: CDR1 GTSNPN, CDR2 SVGIG (reference sequence). The CDR3 totals 15 residues. CDR3 region: CAWSVYGTGSSIQYF. For the CDR3, the DNA is TGTGCCTGGAGTGTTTACGGGACAGGGTCATCCATTCAGTACTTC.

This clone was counted a few times. V is TRBV5-1 and J is TRBJ1-1; D may be TRBD1 (5 bases). Trimming took off 1 base at V and 5 bases at J, with 12 bases between the two ends. CDR3 length: 14 amino acids. Germline CDR1 and CDR2: SGHRS and YFSETQ. CDR3 in amino acids: CASSLSPGSTEAFF. CDR3 nucleotides: TGCGCCAGCAGCTTGTCCCCAGGGTCGACTGAAGCTTTCTTT.

This clone was recorded once. The rearrangement uses TRBV3-1 (or the pseudogene TRBV3-2) and TRBJ1-1, with D unclear. The germline gives CDR1 LGHDT, CDR2 YNNKEL (reference sequence). V gave up 0 bases and J gave up 4 bases, with 9 bases separating them. The CDR3 runs to 14 residues. CDR3 sequence (DNA): TGTGCCAGCAGCCAAGAGATGGGCGGCACTGAAGCTTTCTTT. Translated, it gives CASSQEMGGTEAFF.

The V and J genes are TRBV19 and TRBJ1-5; TRBD1 aligns across 7 bases. After removal of 4 bases from V and 8 bases from J, the junction contained 8 bases not matched to a gene. The length of the CDR3 is 14 residues. CDR1 and CDR2 from the germline V gene are LNHDA and SQIVND (reference sequence). The DNA for the CDR3 is TGTGCCAGTAGTAGTTCAGGGGGTTCGGAGCCCCAGCATTTT. This sequence encodes CASSSSGGSEPQHF.